This T cell receptor (beta chain) was captured by sequencing in a study of vaccination and CD4 T cells after COVID-19. Treatment specified: approximately 9-day PBMC culture with coronavirus spike peptide pools or control peptides (ViraFEST assay). Prior to the COVID-19 pandemic (2011-2018), the unexposed donor's CD4+ T cells were collected. This clonotype is large (0.1 to 1%). As yet, its antigen is unknown. Trimming removed 5 bases from V and 6 bases from J, with 16 bases in between. Germline V gene lookup returns CDR1 DFQATT and CDR2 SNEGSKA (reference sequence). CDR3 length: 13 amino acids. Oncomine TCR Beta short-read sequencing was applied to DNA from cultured CD4+ T cells. Once CD4+ T cells had been cultured, genomic DNA was extracted from them. TCRdb fed the PCR reads into MiXCR, producing one record per CDR3 protein. The sample consists of roughly 6,400 distinct CDR3 sequences, 20% to 25% of them appearing once.

The chain couples TRBV20-1 to TRBJ1-2; D call uncertain. The sequence was obtained from a human donor in good health. The sequencing sample was made of CD4+ T cells from blood, cultured in vitro. CDR3 loop: CSAYIAAAHGYTF. In nucleotides, the CDR3 is TGCAGTGCTTACATTGCGGCCGCACATGGCTACACCTTC.